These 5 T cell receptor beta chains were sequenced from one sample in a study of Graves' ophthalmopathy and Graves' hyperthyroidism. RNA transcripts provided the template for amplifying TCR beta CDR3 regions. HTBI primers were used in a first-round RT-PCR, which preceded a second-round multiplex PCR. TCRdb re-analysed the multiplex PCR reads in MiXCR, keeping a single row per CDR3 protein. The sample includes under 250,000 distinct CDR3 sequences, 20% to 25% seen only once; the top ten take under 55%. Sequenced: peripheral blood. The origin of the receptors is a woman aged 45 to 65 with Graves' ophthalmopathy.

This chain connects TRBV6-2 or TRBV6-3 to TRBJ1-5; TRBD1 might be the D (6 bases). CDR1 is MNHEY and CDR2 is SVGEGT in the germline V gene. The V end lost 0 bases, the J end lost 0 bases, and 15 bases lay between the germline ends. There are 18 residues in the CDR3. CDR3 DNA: TGTGCCAGCAGTTACTCCACTTGGGACATTTATAGCAATCAGCCCCAGCATTTT. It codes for CASSYSTWDIYSNQPQHF.

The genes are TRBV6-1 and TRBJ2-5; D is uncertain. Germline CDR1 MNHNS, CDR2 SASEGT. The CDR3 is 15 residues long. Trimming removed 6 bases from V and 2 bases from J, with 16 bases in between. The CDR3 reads CASRSLTNEQETQYF. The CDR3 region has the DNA TGTGCCAGCAGATCGTTGACAAATGAACAAGAGACCCAGTACTTC.

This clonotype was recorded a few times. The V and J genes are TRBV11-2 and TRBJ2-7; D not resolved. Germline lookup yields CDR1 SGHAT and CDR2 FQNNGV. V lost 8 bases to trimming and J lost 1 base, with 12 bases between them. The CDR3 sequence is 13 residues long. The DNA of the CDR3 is TGTGCCAGCCATACGGGTGGATCCTACGAGCAGTACTTC. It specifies CASHTGGSYEQYF.

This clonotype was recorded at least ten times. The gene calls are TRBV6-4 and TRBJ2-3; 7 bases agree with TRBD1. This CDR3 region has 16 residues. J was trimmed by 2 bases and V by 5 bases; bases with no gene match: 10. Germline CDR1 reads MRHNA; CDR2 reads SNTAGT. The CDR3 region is CASSHMGQILTDTQYF. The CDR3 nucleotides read TGTGCCAGCAGTCACATGGGACAGATACTCACAGATACGCAGTATTTT.

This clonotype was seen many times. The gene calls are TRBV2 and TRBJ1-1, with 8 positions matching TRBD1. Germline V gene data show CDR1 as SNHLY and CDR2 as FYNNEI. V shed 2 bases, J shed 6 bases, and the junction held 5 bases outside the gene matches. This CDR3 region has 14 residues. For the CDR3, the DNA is TGTGCCAGCAGTGAATACGACAGGGGAGCTGAAGCTTTCTTT. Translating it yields CASSEYDRGAEAFF.